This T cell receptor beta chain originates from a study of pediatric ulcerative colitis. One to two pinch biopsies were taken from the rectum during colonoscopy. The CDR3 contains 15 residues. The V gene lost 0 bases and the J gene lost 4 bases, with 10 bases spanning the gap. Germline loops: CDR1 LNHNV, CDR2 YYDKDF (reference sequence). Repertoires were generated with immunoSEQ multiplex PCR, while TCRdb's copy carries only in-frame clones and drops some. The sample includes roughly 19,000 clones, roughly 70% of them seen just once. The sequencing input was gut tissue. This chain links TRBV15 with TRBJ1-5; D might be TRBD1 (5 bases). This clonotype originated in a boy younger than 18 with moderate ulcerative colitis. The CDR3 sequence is CATSRDKGQNQPQHF. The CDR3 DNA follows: TGTGCCACCAGCAGAGATAAGGGGCAGAATCAGCCCCAGCATTTT.